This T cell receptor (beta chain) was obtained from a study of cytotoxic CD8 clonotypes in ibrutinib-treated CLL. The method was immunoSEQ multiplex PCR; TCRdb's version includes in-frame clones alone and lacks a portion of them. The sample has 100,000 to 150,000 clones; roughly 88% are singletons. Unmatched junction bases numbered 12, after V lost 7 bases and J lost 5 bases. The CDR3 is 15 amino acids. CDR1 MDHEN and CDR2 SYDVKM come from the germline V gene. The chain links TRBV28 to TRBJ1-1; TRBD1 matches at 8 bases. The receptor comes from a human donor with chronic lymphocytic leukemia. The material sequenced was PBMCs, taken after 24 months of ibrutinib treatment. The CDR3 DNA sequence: TGTGCCAGCACGTTACCCACAGGGGGATGGACTGAAGCTTTCTTT. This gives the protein CASTLPTGGWTEAFF.